This T cell receptor beta chain was profiled in a study of long-term antiretroviral therapy in people with HIV. Study-level findings and limits: Post-treatment diversity went higher with ART but stayed below transplant donor controls.

This was the immunoSEQ v3.0 assay at survey level. Clones were sequenced by immunoSEQ multiplex PCR, and TCRdb holds only the in-frame ones, with some missing. The table lists 16,000 or so clones, around 84% of them singletons. Each participant with HIV received care in the United States. Regarding this clone: Its matching antigen is unknown.

The CDR3 has 14 amino acids. CDR1 is ENHRY, CDR2 SYGVKD, per germline. J gave up 7 bases and V 6 bases, and 6 bases lay outside the gene matches. This TCR was sampled from a woman aged 40 to 50 with HIV. V usage is TRBV10-3 and J usage is TRBJ2-1; 10 bases agree with TRBD2. Source: unsorted PBMCs, taken 0.5 years after starting antiretroviral therapy. This chain's CDR3 is CAISLAGAANEQFF. The CDR3 region has the DNA TGTGCCATCAGCCTAGCGGGAGCGGCGAATGAGCAGTTCTTC.